This TCR beta chain was obtained from a study of Ad26.COV2.S vaccination and SARS-CoV-2 variants. Regarding this clone: What it binds is unknown.

J was trimmed by 7 bases and V by 3 bases; bases with no gene match: 7. The CDR3 is 15 amino acids. Per the germline V gene, CDR1 is LNHDA and CDR2 is SQIVND (reference sequence). Findings and caveats of the study: People who got the vaccine had more spike-specific TCR breadth than people who got placebo.

Repertoires were generated with immunoSEQ multiplex PCR, while TCRdb's copy carries only in-frame clones and drops some. The sample holds 150,000 to 200,000 clones, 70% to 90% seen once. The TCR comes from a human donor who had recovered from COVID-19. The sequenced sample was peripheral blood, obtained after recovery from COVID-19. The V call is TRBV19, the J call TRBJ1-5, with 9 nucleotides matching TRBD1. CDR3 residues: CASSIRGQGIQPQHF. Here the CDR3 DNA reads TGTGCCAGTAGTATTAGGGGACAGGGTATACAGCCCCAGCATTTT.